This passage covers 2 T cell receptor beta chains from one sample sequenced in a study of T cell repertoires in cytomegalovirus infection. TCRdb recomputed calls from the reads with MiXCR, one row per CDR3 protein. The table records 680,000 or so distinct CDR3 sequences, around 30% of them present only once. These receptors' antigens are unknown. The sample was cultured PBMCs, taken from culture after CMV antigen stimulation. Receptors originate from a human donor in good health (CMV status not recorded). Some clones in this sample may be carry-over from other donors' samples.

The rearrangement joins TRBV6-6 to TRBJ1-4; tentative D call: TRBD1 (6 bases). Deletions cut 11 bases from V and 0 bases from J, with 19 bases between. This CDR3 contains 16 residues. CDR1 is MNHNY and CDR2 is SVGAGI in the germline V gene (reference sequence). The CDR3 is CAASSGASPTNEKLFF. As DNA, the CDR3 is TGTGCCGCAAGTTCAGGGGCGAGTCCAACTAATGAAAAACTGTTTTTT.

With respect to this clonotype: Relative to the germline gene, one junction end is altered; a read error may explain this. The V and J genes are TRBV7-2 and TRBJ1-3; 7 positions agree with TRBD1. Germline V gives CDR1 SGHTA, CDR2 FQGNSA. The CDR3 is 14 amino acids. CDR3 coding DNA: TGTGCCAGCAGCTTAAGGGGGCCTGGAAACACCATAGATTTT. Translated, it gives CASSLRGPGNTIDF.